This T cell receptor (beta chain) was identified in a study of blood T cell repertoires in COVID-19. Study at large: Nucleic acid was either cDNA or gDNA, and it came from T cells, B-cell-depleted T cells, or PBMCs.

The V gene's germline CDR1 is MDHEN and CDR2 SYDVKM. The CDR3 consists of 16 residues. The ends lost 6 bases at V and 4 bases at J; junction bases unmatched: 9. Clones were sequenced by immunoSEQ multiplex PCR, and TCRdb holds only the in-frame ones, with some missing. Of approximately 100,000 clones listed, 80% were seen once; the top ten hold about 4.5%. The clonotype was recovered from a human donor in a cohort sampled during active or convalescent COVID-19. Specimen: peripheral blood. V is TRBV28 and J is TRBJ1-6, with 7 bases matching TRBD1. In DNA, the CDR3 is TGTGCCAGCAGGAACTACGGGACAGCGTATAATTCACCCCTCCACTTT. It yields the protein CASRNYGTAYNSPLHF. The entire variable domain, with the rest obtained from reference TRBV28 and TRBJ1-6, is as follows: DVKVTQSSRYLVKRTGEKVFLECVQDMDHENMFWYRQDPGLGLRLIYFSYDVKMKEKGDIPEGYSVSREKKERFSLILESASTNQTSMYLCASRNYGTAYNSPLHFGNGTRLTVT.